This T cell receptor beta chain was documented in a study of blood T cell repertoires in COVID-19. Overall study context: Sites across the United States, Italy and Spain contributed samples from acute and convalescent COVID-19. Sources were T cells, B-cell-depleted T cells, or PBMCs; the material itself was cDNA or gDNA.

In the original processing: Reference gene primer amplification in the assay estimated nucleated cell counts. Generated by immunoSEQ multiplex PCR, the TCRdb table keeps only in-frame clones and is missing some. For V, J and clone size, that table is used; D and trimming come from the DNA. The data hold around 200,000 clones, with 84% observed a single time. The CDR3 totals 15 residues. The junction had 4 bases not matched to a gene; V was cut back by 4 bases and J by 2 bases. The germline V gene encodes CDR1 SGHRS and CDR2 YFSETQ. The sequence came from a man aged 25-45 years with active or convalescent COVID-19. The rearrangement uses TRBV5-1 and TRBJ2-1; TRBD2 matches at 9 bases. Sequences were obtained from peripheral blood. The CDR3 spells CASSLSGGTYNEQFF. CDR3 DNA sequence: TGCGCCAGCAGCCTCAGCGGGGGGACCTACAATGAGCAGTTCTTC.